These 22 T cell receptor beta chains came from one sample sequenced in a study of T cells in Graves' hyperthyroidism and ophthalmopathy (dated by TCRdb to the late 2010s). Receptors were amplified or captured by multiplex PCR. Instrument on record: Illumina HiSeq 2000. The TCR beta CDR3 regions were amplified from RNA transcripts. For the first round of RT-PCR on the TCR CDR3, the HTBI primer set was used together with the Qiagen OneStep RT-PCR kit. Through fastp at Q25 and MiXCR, TCRdb rebuilt clones from the public reads, retaining in-frame beta chains. Each record represents a unique CDR3 protein, reported with the most common genes and DNA among its rows. Present in this sample are about 130,000 distinct CDR3 sequences, approximately 20% of which were seen just once. The ten largest clones represent more than 60% of the sample. The specimen was blood. Source of these receptors: a woman aged 45-59 years with Graves' hyperthyroidism that later progressed to Graves' ophthalmopathy.

This clonotype has ten or more counts. The V call is TRBV18, the J call TRBJ2-7, with TRBD2 matching over 13 bases. The CDR3 has 15 residues. Trimming removed 5 bases from V and 7 bases from J; junction bases left unmatched: 8. From germline, CDR1 is KGHSH and CDR2 LQKENI. The CDR3 DNA follows: TGTGCCAGCTCAGAAACTAGCGGGAGGGCCGGGGAGCAGTACTTC. Translation: CASSETSGRAGEQYF.

With respect to this clonotype: An end of the junction differs from the germline gene, which may be a read error. The chain is built from TRBV28 and TRBJ2-7; 7 bases are a match to TRBD1. The CDR3 has 17 residues. CDR1 MDHEN and CDR2 SYDVKM come from the germline V gene. Here the CDR3 reads CAGRYVARDSFSYEQYF. The CDR3 nucleotides read TGTGCCGGCAGATATGTCGCTCGGGACAGCTTTTCCTACGAGCAGTACTTC.

This clonotype was counted at least ten times. The rearrangement uses TRBV27 and TRBJ1-6; 7 bases match TRBD1. V was clipped by 6 bases and J by 9 bases; unmatched bases: 5. This CDR3 contains 13 residues. In germline, CDR1 is MNHEY, CDR2 SMNVEV (reference sequence). The CDR3 reads CASRPGGTSPLHF. Here the CDR3 DNA reads TGTGCCAGCAGACCAGGGGGGACTTCACCCCTCCACTTT.

This clonotype was found many times. V gene TRBV5-1 combines with J gene TRBJ2-7; 10 bases line up with TRBD2. J was trimmed by 0 bases and V by 4 bases; bases with no gene match: 4. This CDR3 is built from 15 residues. Germline V gives CDR1 SGHRS, CDR2 YFSETQ. The CDR3 region has the DNA TGCGCCAGCAGCGTTAGCGGGAGGTCCTCCTACGAGCAGTACTTC. This translates into CASSVSGRSSYEQYF.

This clonotype was counted only a few times. J is TRBJ1-5 and V is TRBV15; 7 positions match TRBD1. Per germline, CDR1 LNHNV and CDR2 YYDKDF (reference sequence). The CDR3 totals 14 residues. The V gene end was trimmed by 1 base and the J gene end by 5 bases; junction bases not matched to a gene: 2. The CDR3 sequence is CATSRVGQHQPQHF. Written as DNA, the CDR3 is TGTGCCACCAGCAGAGTGGGACAGCATCAGCCCCAGCATTTT.

This chain connects TRBV27 to TRBJ2-2; D uncertain. Germline V gene sequence: CDR1 MNHEY, CDR2 SMNVEV (reference sequence). V was trimmed by 3 bases and J by 7 bases, leaving 9 bases between them. The CDR3 is 13 amino acids. CDR3 amino acids: CASSFMVNGELFF. The CDR3, as DNA: TGTGCCAGCAGTTTCATGGTAAACGGGGAGCTGTTTTTT.

In this sample, this clonotype turned up many times. The gene calls are TRBV28 and TRBJ1-5, with 9 positions matching TRBD1. The CDR3 has 15 amino acids. CDR1 is MDHEN and CDR2 is SYDVKM in the germline V gene. V shed 5 bases and J 4 bases; nucleotides not matched to a gene: 6. For the CDR3, the DNA is TGTGCCAGCAGTCCACAGGGGGCCCGAAATCAGCCCCAGCATTTT. Translated, it gives CASSPQGARNQPQHF.

A few counts support this clonotype. The chain is built from TRBV30 and TRBJ2-7; 9 nucleotides line up with TRBD1. The germline V gene has CDR1 GTSNPN and CDR2 SVGIG (reference sequence). This CDR3 comprises 13 residues. Losses at the gene ends were 8 bases for V and 4 bases for J; bases not matched to a gene: 9. The CDR3 loop reads CAAHRGPRYEQYF. The CDR3 DNA reads as TGTGCCGCCCACAGGGGGCCGAGGTACGAGCAGTACTTC.

This clonotype was recorded at least ten times. CDR3 sequence (DNA): TGTGCCAGCAGCTTAGAGGCGTTTAGCGGCTACACCTTC. This gives the protein CASSLEAFSGYTF. The chain is built from TRBV7-9 and TRBJ1-2, with D unresolved. V dropped 1 base and J dropped 8 bases, with 11 bases sitting between them. The CDR3 has 13 residues. Germline CDR1 reads SEHNR; CDR2 reads FQNEAQ (reference sequence). Drawing the rest from reference TRBV7-9 and TRBJ1-2, the complete variable domain is DTGVSQNPRHKITKRGQNVTFRCDPISEHNRLYWYRQTLGQGPEFLTYFQNEAQLEKSRLLSDRFSAERPKGSFSTLEIQRTEQGDSAMYLCASSLEAFSGYTFGSGTRLTVV.

The rearrangement uses TRBV29-1 and TRBJ2-2, with TRBD2 matching 16 bases. Germline assignment: CDR1 SQVTM and CDR2 ANQGSEA. The V segment lost 6 bases and the J segment 7 bases; nucleotides outside the gene matches: 8. The CDR3 length is 16 residues. Written as DNA, the CDR3 is TGCAGCGTCGGGACTAGCGGGAGGGCTATAGACGGGGAGCTGTTTTTT. Translated, it gives CSVGTSGRAIDGELFF.

This chain links TRBV7-9 with TRBJ1-2; D call uncertain. Deletions cut 10 bases from V and 3 bases from J, with 9 bases between. Germline V CDR1 and CDR2: SEHNR, FQNEAQ (reference sequence). CDR3 length: 11 residues. Here the CDR3 DNA reads TGTGCCACCGGCGGTGACTATGGCTACACCTTC. It yields the protein CATGGDYGYTF. The full variable domain, rest sourced from reference TRBV7-9 and TRBJ1-2, is DTGVSQNPRHKITKRGQNVTFRCDPISEHNRLYWYRQTLGQGPEFLTYFQNEAQLEKSRLLSDRFSAERPKGSFSTLEIQRTEQGDSAMYLCATGGDYGYTFGSGTRLTVV.

The chain recombines TRBV4-1 with TRBJ2-7; D is possibly TRBD1 (5 bases). This CDR3 spans 16 amino acids. V was pared by 4 bases and J by 3 bases, with 19 bases between. CDR1 MGHRA and CDR2 YSYEKL come from the germline V gene. CDR3 nucleotides: TGCGCCAGCAGCCCAAGGACGTCACAGGCCTTCTACGAGCAGTACTTC. This translates into CASSPRTSQAFYEQYF.

This clonotype has a count of ten or more. This chain joins TRBV7-2 and TRBJ2-5, with a possible D match to TRBD2 (6 bases). Between the trimmed V and J ends, which lost 6 bases and 1 base, there was a span of 9 bases. Germline loops: CDR1 SGHTA, CDR2 FQGNSA. The CDR3 has 13 amino acids. The CDR3 bases are TGTGCCAGCAGTCGGACTACCCAAGAGACCCAGTACTTC. This translates into CASSRTTQETQYF.

The chain employs TRBV7-3 and TRBJ2-1; 10 bases map to TRBD2. This CDR3 spans 17 amino acids. Germline V CDR1 and CDR2: SGHTA, FQGTGA. V was pared by 4 bases and J by 9 bases, with 15 bases of the junction left unmatched. This CDR3 reads CASSSQAGGEYKPEQFF. The CDR3 bases are TGTGCCAGCAGCTCACAAGCGGGAGGGGAGTACAAGCCTGAGCAGTTCTTC. The variable domain in full, with the rest retrieved from reference TRBV7-3 and TRBJ2-1, is GAGVSQTPSNKVTEKGKYVELRCDPISGHTALYWYRQSLGQGPEFLIYFQGTGAADDSGLPNDRFFAVRPEGSVSTLKIQRTERGDSAVYLCASSSQAGGEYKPEQFFGPGTRLTVL.

This clonotype was counted ten times or more. This chain uses TRBV28 with TRBJ1-5; the D is unclear. CDR1 is MDHEN, CDR2 SYDVKM, per germline. The V gene lost 4 bases and the J gene lost 0 bases, with 10 bases spanning the gap. The CDR3 extends over 15 amino acids. The CDR3 loop is CASSYRSNSNQPQHF. In DNA, the CDR3 is TGTGCCAGCAGTTATCGTTCCAATAGCAATCAGCCCCAGCATTTT. Drawing the rest from reference TRBV28 and TRBJ1-5, the complete variable domain is DVKVTQSSRYLVKRTGEKVFLECVQDMDHENMFWYRQDPGLGLRLIYFSYDVKMKEKGDIPEGYSVSREKKERFSLILESASTNQTSMYLCASSYRSNSNQPQHFGDGTRLSIL.

This clonotype was picked up a small number of times. The V call is TRBV29-1, the J call TRBJ1-2; D may be TRBD1 (6 bases). Germline CDR1 and CDR2: SQVTM and ANQGSEA. The V gene lost 6 bases and the J gene lost 4 bases, with 15 bases spanning the gap. There are 13 residues in the CDR3. This chain's CDR3 is CSVKGGAGYGYTF. The CDR3 nucleotides read TGCAGCGTGAAGGGGGGCGCAGGCTATGGCTACACCTTC.

Note on this clonotype: A much larger clone lies a single base off, so this may be a read error. In DNA, the CDR3 is TGTGCCGGCAGTCGAGGCCACAACAATCAGCCCCAGCATTTT. Its protein is CAGSRGHNNQPQHF. The V call is TRBV12-3 or TRBV12-4, the J call TRBJ1-5; D uncertain. This CDR3 contains 14 residues.

This clonotype was recorded a few times. V and J are TRBV28 and TRBJ2-7; 12 positions match TRBD2. The CDR3 runs to 17 residues. V dropped 5 bases and J dropped 6; count of bases not matched to a gene: 14. Germline CDR1 and CDR2: MDHEN and SYDVKM. The CDR3 spells CASSLPAGLAGSFEQYF. In DNA, the CDR3 is TGTGCCAGCAGTCTCCCAGCCGGACTAGCGGGGAGTTTCGAGCAGTACTTC.

This clonotype appeared many times. The chain recombines TRBV6-1 with TRBJ2-1, with a weak D call TRBD1 (6 bases). The CDR3 has 14 amino acids. With 6 bases removed from V and 6 bases from J, the gap between germline ends came to 15 bases. Germline assignment: CDR1 MNHNS and CDR2 SASEGT. This CDR3 is CASRVQGGVNEQFF. The CDR3 DNA reads TGTGCCAGCAGGGTACAGGGTGGGGTCAATGAGCAGTTCTTC.

This clonotype came up many times. The chain has TRBV12-3 or TRBV12-4 and TRBJ1-5; D is ambiguous. The length of the CDR3 is 15 residues. V was trimmed by 3 bases and J by 3 bases, leaving 12 bases between them. The CDR3 region has the DNA TGTGCCAGCAGTTTCGGAGCTGGGCCCAATCAGCCCCAGCATTTT. Its translation is CASSFGAGPNQPQHF.

In its sample, this clonotype was seen many times. The CDR3 DNA is TGTGCCTGGAGTAGGACAGTCTATGGCTACACCTTC. The encoded protein is CAWSRTVYGYTF. The chain has TRBV30 and TRBJ1-2; perhaps TRBD1 as D (6 bases). Germline CDR1 GTSNPN, CDR2 SVGIG (reference sequence). The CDR3 is 12 residues long. V shed 2 bases and J shed 4 bases, with 8 bases lying between them.

This clonotype appeared many times. The chain couples TRBV2 to TRBJ2-7; D unresolved. This CDR3 is 10 amino acids long. Germline values: CDR1 SNHLY, CDR2 FYNNEI. V gave up 0 bases and J gave up 6 bases, with 0 bases separating them. CDR3: CASSEAEQYF. As DNA, the CDR3 is TGTGCCAGCAGTGAAGCCGAGCAGTACTTC.